This T cell receptor beta chain was identified in a study of blood T cell repertoires in COVID-19. Study in general: Specimens from acute and convalescent COVID-19 originated in the United States, Italy and Spain. In each case, the material was cDNA or gDNA derived from T cells, B-cell-depleted T cells, or PBMCs.

Per the study methods: From reference gene primer amplification, estimates of nucleated cell counts were derived. TCRdb keeps only in-frame clones here, not all; method: immunoSEQ multiplex PCR. The DNA gave D and trimming, while V, J and clone size come from that table. The repertoire holds some 45,000 clones, more than 75% seen once, with under 9% in the top ten. Germline-derived CDR1 and CDR2 are MGHRA and YSYEKL. The CDR3 is 16 amino acids. J was trimmed by 8 bases and V by 0 bases; bases with no gene match: 10. The V gene is TRBV4-1, the J gene TRBJ1-2; 9 bases line up with TRBD1. Material for sequencing was peripheral blood. This sequence was found in a man between 65 and 85 years old with active or convalescent COVID-19. The CDR3 coding sequence is TGCGCCAGCAGCCAAGATAGGACAGGGGCAACTATAGGCTACACCTTC. Protein sequence: CASSQDRTGATIGYTF.